The sample holds one count of the clone carrying this T cell receptor (beta chain). What it binds is not known. This sample was included in a study of CD8 T cells in Susac syndrome. Points from the study as a whole: That the number of individuals in its TCR sequencing and HLA analysis was relatively small was acknowledged by the study.

RNA, at about 0.5 to 1 ug, was reverse transcribed with random hexamers. The amplification used immunoSEQ multiplex PCR on TCR beta CDR3; it spanned 54 Vbeta and 13 Jbeta. TCRdb recomputed calls from the immunoSEQ multiplex PCR reads with MiXCR, one row per CDR3 protein. Among about 210,000 distinct CDR3 sequences, 95% were seen once, and the ten largest hold roughly 0.1%. J lost 0 bases, V lost 5 bases, and 9 bases had no gene match. This CDR3 is built from 16 residues. From blood CD8+ and CD4+ T cells, TCR beta sequences were generated. TEMRA cells were enriched by FACS, and CD4+ and CD8+ T cells were negatively isolated.

The sequence was collected from a human donor with multiple sclerosis. The sequencing sample was made of CD4+ T cells from PBMCs. The chain carries TRBV12-3 or TRBV12-4 and TRBJ1-1, with 7 bases aligning to TRBD1. Written as DNA, the CDR3 is TGTGCCAGCAGTGACAGGGTCAGGTTCATGAACACTGAAGCTTTCTTT. It specifies CASSDRVRFMNTEAFF.